This passage covers 17 T cell receptor beta chains from one sample sequenced in a study of blood T cell repertoires in COVID-19. Assay: immunoSEQ multiplex PCR; the TCRdb copy retains only in-frame clones and omits some. The table lists roughly 360,000 clones, approximately 77% of them singletons, with more than 1% in the top ten. What was sequenced was peripheral blood. The origin of the receptors is a human donor with acute or convalescent COVID-19. The donor label of this sample is uncertain.

The chain is built from TRBV19 and TRBJ2-3; D gene ambiguous. Trimming took off 1 base at V and 4 bases at J, with 9 bases between the two ends. The CDR3 sequence is 14 residues long. The germline V gene encodes CDR1 LNHDA and CDR2 SQIVND (reference sequence). The CDR3 region is CASSIAVKSDTQYF. In DNA form, the CDR3 reads TGTGCCAGTAGTATAGCGGTAAAATCAGATACGCAGTATTTT.

The V and J genes are TRBV3-1 (or the pseudogene TRBV3-2) and TRBJ2-3; TRBD2 aligns across 11 bases. J lost 2 bases, V lost 4 bases, and 5 bases had no gene match. CDR1 and CDR2 (germline): LGHDT, YNNKEL (reference sequence). This CDR3 is built from 16 residues. CDR3 bases: TGTGCCAGCAGCCCTCTAGCGGGAGGCTACACAGATACGCAGTATTTT. It yields the protein CASSPLAGGYTDTQYF.

The chain has TRBV5-8 and TRBJ2-7; the match to TRBD1 covers 7 bases. J was trimmed by 2 bases and V by 3 bases; bases with no gene match: 5. Per the germline V gene, CDR1 is SGHTS and CDR2 is YDEGEE. The CDR3 is 14 amino acids. CDR3: CASSSGTDTYEQYF. CDR3 DNA sequence: TGTGCCAGCAGCTCCGGGACAGACACCTACGAGCAGTACTTC.

The table lists this clone with a few counts. This rearrangement joins TRBV10-2 to TRBJ2-7; possibly TRBD2 for D (5 bases). The germline CDR1 and CDR2 sequences are WSHSY and SAAADI. V was clipped by 10 bases and J by 2 bases, with 15 bases between them. This CDR3 region has 13 residues. In DNA, the CDR3 is TGCGCCACTACCAACGGGGAAACCTACGAGCAGTACTTC. As protein: CATTNGETYEQYF.

V is TRBV2 and J is TRBJ1-5; D possibly corresponds to TRBD1 (6 bases). V was cut by 7 bases and J by 1 base, with 8 bases left in between. CDR3 size: 13 residues. Germline assignment: CDR1 SNHLY and CDR2 FYNNEI. CDR3 residues: CASKGQSNQPQHF. CDR3 in DNA: TGTGCCAGCAAAGGACAGAGCAATCAGCCCCAGCATTTT.

This clone was counted once. The gene calls are TRBV19 and TRBJ1-2; D is possibly TRBD1 (6 bases). The CDR3 loop spans 13 amino acids. Germline V gives CDR1 LNHDA, CDR2 SQIVND (reference sequence). The V end lost 4 bases, the J end lost 2 bases, and 8 bases lay between the germline ends. CDR3: CASSRGGNYGYTF. CDR3 coding DNA: TGTGCCAGTAGTAGGGGGGGCAACTATGGCTACACCTTC.

V gene TRBV19 combines with J gene TRBJ1-2, with 8 bases matching TRBD1. Germline trimming cut 7 bases from V and 5 bases from J; bases unmatched to any gene: 9. The germline CDR1 and CDR2 sequences are LNHDA and SQIVND (reference sequence). The CDR3 has 14 amino acids. CDR3 amino acids: CASTPSGGRYGYTF. For the CDR3, the DNA is TGTGCCAGTACCCCATCAGGGGGCAGATATGGCTACACCTTC.

The genes are TRBV7-9 and TRBJ1-2; D gene unclear. Trimming cost V 1 base and J 8 bases, with 8 bases left between them. The germline gives CDR1 SEHNR, CDR2 FQNEAQ (reference sequence). This CDR3 has 12 residues. Here the CDR3 reads CASSLDYGGYTF. The CDR3 nucleotides read TGTGCCAGCAGCTTAGACTATGGAGGCTACACCTTC.

A word on this clone: Other DNA sequences in this sample translate to the same CDR3. The CDR3, as DNA: TGTGCCAGCTCACCCGGACAAGGGGTAGGCTACACCTTC. Its translation is CASSPGQGVGYTF. The chain employs TRBV18 and TRBJ1-2; perhaps TRBD1 as D (5 bases). V shed 3 bases and J shed 8 bases, with 13 bases lying between them. The germline CDR1 and CDR2 sequences are KGHSH and LQKENI. The CDR3 is made up of 13 amino acids. Full variable domain (rest looked up from reference TRBV18 and TRBJ1-2): NAGVMQNPRHLVRRRGQEARLRCSPMKGHSHVYWYRQLPEEGLKFMVYLQKENIIDESGMPKERFSAEFPKEGPSILRIQQVVRGDSAAYFCASSPGQGVGYTFGSGTRLTVV.

This rearrangement joins TRBV27 to TRBJ2-2; 9 nucleotides line up with TRBD2. The trim removed 7 bases at V and 1 base at J, leaving 4 bases unmatched. The germline gives CDR1 MNHEY, CDR2 SMNVEV (reference sequence). This CDR3 spans 15 amino acids. Here the CDR3 reads CASTLAGENTGELFF. DNA for the CDR3: TGTGCCAGCACCTTAGCGGGGGAGAACACCGGGGAGCTGTTTTTT.

This chain uses TRBV3-1 (or the pseudogene TRBV3-2) with TRBJ1-2; 11 bases map to TRBD1. The CDR3 length is 14 residues. CDR1 LGHDT and CDR2 YNNKEL come from the germline V gene (reference sequence). The junction had 5 bases not matched to a gene; V was cut back by 4 bases and J by 7 bases. CDR3 DNA: TGTGCCAGCAGCCCGTCCGGGACAGGGGGTGGCTACACCTTC. Translated, it gives CASSPSGTGGGYTF.

This chain connects TRBV30 to TRBJ1-2; D gene uncertain. The CDR3 length is 13 residues. Between the trimmed V and J ends, which lost 7 bases and 4 bases, there was a span of 16 bases. Germline V gene sequence: CDR1 GTSNPN, CDR2 SVGIG (reference sequence). The CDR3 DNA sequence: TGTGCCTCAATTGGCAGAGGGTTCTATGGCTACACCTTC. Amino acid sequence: CASIGRGFYGYTF.

The rearrangement links TRBV5-1 to TRBJ2-2; 10 nucleotides line up with TRBD2. The CDR3 totals 16 residues. J was trimmed by 4 bases and V by 5 bases; bases with no gene match: 8. Germline values: CDR1 SGHRS, CDR2 YFSETQ. The CDR3 DNA reads as TGCGCCAGCAGACTGATAGCGGGAGGTATCACCGGGGAGCTGTTTTTT. Translated, it gives CASRLIAGGITGELFF. The whole variable domain, filled in from reference TRBV5-1 and TRBJ2-2, reads KAGVTQTPRYLIKTRGQQVTLSCSPISGHRSVSWYQQTPGQGLQFLFEYFSETQRNKGNFPGRFSGRQFSNSRSEMNVSTLELGDSALYLCASRLIAGGITGELFFGEGSRLTVL.

The chain is built from TRBV29-1 and TRBJ1-1; TRBD1 might be the D (6 bases). The V gene lost 3 bases and the J gene lost 0 bases, with 14 bases spanning the gap. Germline V gives CDR1 SQVTM, CDR2 ANQGSEA. This CDR3 comprises 15 residues. CDR3 DNA: TGCAGCGTTGACTTTTCAGGGGCCGTGAACACTGAAGCTTTCTTT. Translation: CSVDFSGAVNTEAFF. Supplemented by reference TRBV29-1 and TRBJ1-1, the full variable domain reads SAVISQKPSRDICQRGTSLTIQCQVDSQVTMMFWYRQQPGQSLTLIATANQGSEATYESGFVIDKFPISRPNLTFSTLTVSNMSPEDSSIYLCSVDFSGAVNTEAFFGQGTRLTVV.

This chain uses TRBV19 with TRBJ1-1; TRBD1 matches 8 bases. The junction had 9 bases not matched to a gene; V was cut back by 7 bases and J by 11 bases. The CDR3 sequence is 12 residues long. CDR1 is LNHDA and CDR2 is SQIVND in the germline V gene (reference sequence). The CDR3 sequence: CASNLRGLAAFF. The CDR3 DNA sequence: TGTGCCAGTAACCTCAGGGGGCTTGCGGCTTTCTTT.

J is TRBJ2-2 and V is TRBV5-1, with 7 bases identical to TRBD1. The CDR3 contains 16 residues. V lost 0 bases and J lost 6; bases outside the gene matches: 8. CDR1 SGHRS and CDR2 YFSETQ come from the germline V gene. CDR3 coding DNA: TGCGCCAGCAGCTTGGTTCCAGGGGGTTACGCCGGGGAGCTGTTTTTT. It encodes CASSLVPGGYAGELFF.

The chain uses TRBV7-6 and TRBJ2-2; 12 positions agree with TRBD2. This CDR3 region has 16 residues. Germline values: CDR1 SGHVS, CDR2 FNYEAQ. Trimming at V came to 4 bases and at J to 7 bases, leaving 7 bases not matched to a gene. DNA of the CDR3: TGTGCCAGCAGCTCGGGACTAGCGGGCAGGGGCGGGGAGCTGTTTTTT. Its protein product is CASSSGLAGRGGELFF.